This T cell receptor (beta chain) was sequenced in a study of beta chain features in type 1 diabetes. For this clone: The DNA is left out, because the CDR3 cannot be placed on it with certainty; the CDR3 is given as TCRdb lists it.

Expressed TCRB transcripts were sequenced after all isolated RNA was converted to cDNA. Sequenced by immunoSEQ multiplex PCR; TCRdb stores in-frame clones only, minus some. The sample holds about 350,000 clones, roughly a fifth seen once. This sequence originates from a young woman in good health. Sequencing was carried out using naive CD4+ T cells from blood.

The CDR3: CASSFGTGSERGGWTF. V gene TRBV5-4 combines with J gene TRBJ1-2. Termini included, the CDR3 measures 16 amino acids. The germline gives CDR1 SGHNT, CDR2 YYREEE (reference sequence).